The 14 T cell receptor beta chains given below trace back to one sample, sequenced in a study of blood T cell repertoires in COVID-19. Assay used: immunoSEQ multiplex PCR; TCRdb lists only in-frame clones, some missing. The table has about 480,000 clones, 75% to 90% seen once. Sequencing was performed on PBMCs or T cells enriched from blood (not recorded which). The receptors originated from a woman aged 60-70 years who had recovered from COVID-19.

The rearrangement joins TRBV6-5 to TRBJ1-6; D not resolved. The CDR3 is 15 residues long. The germline gives CDR1 MNHEY, CDR2 SVGAGI. V gave up 8 bases and J gave up 0 bases, with 11 bases separating them. As DNA, the CDR3 is TGTGCCAGCGCCCGGGAGGGCTCCTATAATTCACCCCTCCACTTT. The encoded protein is CASAREGSYNSPLHF.

V usage is TRBV4-1 and J usage is TRBJ2-7; 9 bases fit TRBD2. Germline CDR1 and CDR2: MGHRA and YSYEKL. The CDR3 is 17 residues long. The ends lost 0 bases at V and 0 bases at J; junction bases unmatched: 6. In DNA, the CDR3 is TGCGCCAGCAGCCAAGAAGGAAGCGGGGGGTTCTCCTACGAGCAGTACTTC. This encodes CASSQEGSGGFSYEQYF.

The genes are TRBV5-1 and TRBJ2-5; D unresolved. Trimming left V 2 bases short and J 0 bases short, with 11 bases between. The CDR3 length is 15 residues. Germline V gene lookup returns CDR1 SGHRS and CDR2 YFSETQ. In DNA, the CDR3 is TGCGCCAGCAGCTTCGCGCGCGGTAACCAAGAGACCCAGTACTTC. Translated, it gives CASSFARGNQETQYF.

The chain is built from TRBV5-6 and TRBJ2-2; 10 bases agree with TRBD1. V lost 4 bases to trimming and J lost 5 bases; unmatched junction nucleotides: 5. CDR3 length: 15 residues. Germline V CDR1 and CDR2: SGHDT, YYEEEE. The DNA of the CDR3 is TGTGCCAGCAGCCTGGACAGGGGGAGAACCGGGGAGCTGTTTTTT. It codes for CASSLDRGRTGELFF.

V and J are TRBV6-2 or TRBV6-3 and TRBJ2-5; D perhaps matches TRBD2 (7 bases). CDR1 MNHEY and CDR2 SVGEGT come from the germline V gene. Trimming removed 5 bases from V and 2 bases from J, with 18 bases in between. The CDR3 runs 16 residues. CDR3 coding DNA: TGTGCCAGCAGTCAATCTGGGCGGGGGCCGCAAGAGACCCAGTACTTC. It codes for CASSQSGRGPQETQYF.

V gene TRBV19 combines with J gene TRBJ1-2; tentative D call: TRBD1 (5 bases). V was clipped by 2 bases and J by 4 bases, with 11 bases between them. CDR3 length equals 14 residues. Germline CDR1 LNHDA, CDR2 SQIVND (reference sequence). The CDR3 loop is CASSIPSRGYGYTF. The CDR3 nucleotides are TGTGCCAGTAGTATACCAAGTAGGGGCTATGGCTACACCTTC.

The CDR3 region is CASSEPGQTIPVRNV. In DNA, the CDR3 is TGTGCCAGCAGTGAACCGGGACAGACTATTCCTGTGCGTAACGTC. This chain uses TRBV28 with TRBJ2-7; 7 positions match TRBD1. Germline V gene lookup returns CDR1 MDHEN and CDR2 SYDVKM. This CDR3 spans 15 amino acids.

The genes are TRBV7-2 and TRBJ1-5; TRBD1 matches 9 bases. Losses at the gene ends were 5 bases for V and 5 bases for J; bases not matched to a gene: 4. The CDR3 has 14 residues. Germline V gives CDR1 SGHTA, CDR2 FQGNSA. In nucleotides, the CDR3 is TGTGCCAGCAGCCACCGGACAGGGGATCAGCCCCAGCATTTT. Residues: CASSHRTGDQPQHF.

This chain's CDR3 is CASSLLAGGELFF. DNA of the CDR3: TGTGCCAGCAGCTTACTAGCGGGCGGGGAGCTGTTTTTT. The genes are TRBV7-9 and TRBJ2-2; 8 nucleotides agree with TRBD2. This CDR3 spans 13 amino acids. The J segment lost 7 bases and the V segment lost 2 bases, leaving 0 bases of the junction unmatched. Germline V CDR1 and CDR2: SEHNR, FQNEAQ (reference sequence).

A single count supports this clone. V and J are TRBV4-2 and TRBJ1-6; D remains ambiguous. CDR1 and CDR2 (germline): LGHNA, YNFKEQ. The length of the CDR3 is 15 residues. V lost 2 bases to trimming and J lost 5 bases, with 10 bases between them. The CDR3 bases are TGTGCCAGCAGCCAAAGGGAGGCGAATAATTCACCCCTCCACTTT. It is translated as CASSQREANNSPLHF.

The CDR3: CSAKRQGSSYEQYF. In nucleotides, the CDR3 is TGCAGCGCCAAGCGGCAGGGGAGCTCCTACGAGCAGTACTTC. This chain links TRBV29-1 with TRBJ2-7; TRBD1 is a possible D gene (6 bases). The CDR3 is 14 residues long. Germline CDR1 SQVTM, CDR2 ANQGSEA. V was trimmed by 7 bases and J by 0 bases, leaving 16 bases between them.

The V gene is TRBV18, the J gene TRBJ2-5; D uncertain. This CDR3 contains 15 residues. Trimming cost V 3 bases and J 4 bases, with 15 bases left between them. Germline loops: CDR1 KGHSH, CDR2 LQKENI. This CDR3 reads CASSPPTLRGETQYF. In DNA form, the CDR3 reads TGTGCCAGCTCACCGCCGACCCTACGCGGAGAGACCCAGTACTTC. The entire variable domain, with the rest obtained from reference TRBV18 and TRBJ2-5, is as follows: NAGVMQNPRHLVRRRGQEARLRCSPMKGHSHVYWYRQLPEEGLKFMVYLQKENIIDESGMPKERFSAEFPKEGPSILRIQQVVRGDSAAYFCASSPPTLRGETQYFGPGTRLLVL.

The chain is built from TRBV5-5 and TRBJ2-7, with TRBD2 as a possible D gene (6 bases). Germline V CDR1 and CDR2: SGHKS, YYEKEE (reference sequence). V lost 4 bases, J lost 3 bases, and 17 bases lay in between. This CDR3 spans 15 amino acids. This CDR3 is CASSLGGLILYEQYF. CDR3 nucleotide sequence: TGTGCCAGCAGCCTAGGAGGGTTAATCCTCTACGAGCAGTACTTC. Using reference TRBV5-5 and TRBJ2-7 for the parts outside the CDR3, the full variable domain is DAGVTQSPTHLIKTRGQQVTLRCSPISGHKSVSWYQQVLGQGPQFIFQYYEKEERGRGNFPDRFSARQFPNYSSELNVNALLLGDSALYLCASSLGGLILYEQYFGPGTRLTVT.

The chain couples TRBV12-2 to TRBJ1-1. TRBV12-2 is tagged as a pseudogene. The CDR3 has 16 residues. This CDR3 is CASRLKACGEDTEAFF. DNA of the CDR3: TGTGCAAGTCGCTTAAAGGCGTGTGGGGAGGACACTGAAGCTTTCTTT.